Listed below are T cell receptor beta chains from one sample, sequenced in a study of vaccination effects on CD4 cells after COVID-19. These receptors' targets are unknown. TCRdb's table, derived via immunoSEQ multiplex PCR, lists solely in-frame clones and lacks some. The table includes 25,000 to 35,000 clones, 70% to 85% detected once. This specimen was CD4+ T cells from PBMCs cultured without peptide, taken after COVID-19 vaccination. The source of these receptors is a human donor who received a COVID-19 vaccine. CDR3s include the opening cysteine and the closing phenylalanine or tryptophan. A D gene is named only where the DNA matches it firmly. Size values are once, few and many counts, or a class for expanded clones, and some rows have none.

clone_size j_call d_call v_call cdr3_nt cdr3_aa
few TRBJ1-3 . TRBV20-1 TGCAGTGCTGCCCAGGACACCATATATTTT CSAAQDTIYF
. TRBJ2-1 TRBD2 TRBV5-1 TGCGCCAGCAAAAGCGGGATTGTCCACAATGAGCAGTTCTTC CASKSGIVHNEQFF
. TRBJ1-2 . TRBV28 TGTGCCAGCAGAAATGACAGGAACGGCTATGGCTACACCTTC CASRNDRNGYGYTF
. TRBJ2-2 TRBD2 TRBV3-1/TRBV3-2 TGTGCCAGCAGCGCGGCGGGGGTTGGGACCGGGGAGCTGTTTTTT CASSAAGVGTGELFF
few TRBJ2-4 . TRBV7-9 TGTGCCAGCAGCGCCGACGGTACCCTAGCCAAAAACATTCAGTACTTC CASSADGTLAKNIQYF
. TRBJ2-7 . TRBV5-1 TGCGCCAGCAGCCCTCAGGGGGGACTCCGGACCTACGAGCAGTACTTC CASSPQGGLRTYEQYF
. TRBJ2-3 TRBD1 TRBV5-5 TGTGCCAGCAGTTCCGGGACAGGGGTAACAGATACGCAGTATTTT CASSSGTGVTDTQYF
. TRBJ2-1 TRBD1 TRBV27 TGTGCCAGCAGTTCCCGCAGGGGGCAGGTCGGTGAGCAGTTCTTC CASSSRRGQVGEQFF
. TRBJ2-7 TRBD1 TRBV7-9 TGTGCCAGCAGCTTAATCTGGACAGGGGGGACCTACGAGCAGTACTTC CASSLIWTGGTYEQYF
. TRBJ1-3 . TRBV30 TGTGCCTCTCAGGGGAGTTTCTCTGGAAACACCATATATTTT CASQGSFSGNTIYF
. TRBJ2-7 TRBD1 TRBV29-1 TGCAGCGCGTCCAGGGGGCTAGGGGGGAGCTCCTACGAGCAGTACTTC CSASRGLGGSSYEQYF
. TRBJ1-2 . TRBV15 TGTGCCACCAGCAGAGACAGCCTCTATGGCTACACCTTC CATSRDSLYGYTF
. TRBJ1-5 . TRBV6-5 TGTGCCAGCAGAGGGGACGTTCCCCAGCCCCAGCATTTT CASRGDVPQPQHF
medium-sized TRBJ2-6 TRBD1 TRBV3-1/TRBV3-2 TGTGCCAGCAGCCAAGATCTGGGGACAGGGGTCTCTGGGGCCAACGTCCTGACTTTC CASSQDLGTGVSGANVLTF
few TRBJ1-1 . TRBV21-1 TGTGCCAGCAGCTCCCTCACTGGGTGCACTGAAGCTTTCTTT CASSSLTGCTEAFF
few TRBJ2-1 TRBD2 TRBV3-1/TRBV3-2 TGTGCCAGCACCGTTAGCGGGTACAATGAGCAGTTCTTC CASTVSGYNEQFF
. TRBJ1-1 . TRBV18 TGTGCCAGCTCACCACCGTACGAGAACACTGAAGCTTTCTTT CASSPPYENTEAFF
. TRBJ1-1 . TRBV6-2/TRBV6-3 TGTGCCAGCAGTTACCTGCAAATGAACACTGAAGCTTTCTTT CASSYLQMNTEAFF
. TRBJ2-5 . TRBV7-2 TGTGCCAGCAGCTCCCAAACCCACAAGCAGACCCAGTACTTC CASSSQTHKQTQYF
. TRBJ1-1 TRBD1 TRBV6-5 TGTGCCAGCAGTTACTCGACAGGGTCGGGCACTGAAGCTTTCTTT CASSYSTGSGTEAFF
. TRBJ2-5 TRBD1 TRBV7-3 TGTGCCAGCAGCTTAACAGGGGGCGCAGAGACCCAGTACTTC CASSLTGGAETQYF
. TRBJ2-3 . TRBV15 TGTGCCACCAGCAGACCGAAGGGCATCGCTGGGGCAGATACGCAGTATTTT CATSRPKGIAGADTQYF
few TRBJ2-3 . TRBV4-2 TGTGCCAGCAGCCAAGAGGACACGCAGTATTTT CASSQEDTQYF